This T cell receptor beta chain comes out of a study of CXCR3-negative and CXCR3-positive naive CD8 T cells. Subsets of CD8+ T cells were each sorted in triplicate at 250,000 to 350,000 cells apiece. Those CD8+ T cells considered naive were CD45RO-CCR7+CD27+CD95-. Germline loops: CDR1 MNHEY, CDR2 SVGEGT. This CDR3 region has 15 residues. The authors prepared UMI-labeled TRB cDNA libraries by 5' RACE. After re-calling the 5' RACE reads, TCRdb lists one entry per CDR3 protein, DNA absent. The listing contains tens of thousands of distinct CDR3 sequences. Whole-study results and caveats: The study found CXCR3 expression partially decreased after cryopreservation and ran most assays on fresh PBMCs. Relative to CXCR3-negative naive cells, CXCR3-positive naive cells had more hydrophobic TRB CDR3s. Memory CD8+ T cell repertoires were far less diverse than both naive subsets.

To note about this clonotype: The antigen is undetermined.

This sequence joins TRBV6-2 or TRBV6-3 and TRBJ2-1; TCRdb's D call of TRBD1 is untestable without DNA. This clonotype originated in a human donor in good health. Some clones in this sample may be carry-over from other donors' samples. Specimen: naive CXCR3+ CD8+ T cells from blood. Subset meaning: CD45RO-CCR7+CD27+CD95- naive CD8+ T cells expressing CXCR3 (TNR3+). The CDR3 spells CASSLDGGPYNEQFF.